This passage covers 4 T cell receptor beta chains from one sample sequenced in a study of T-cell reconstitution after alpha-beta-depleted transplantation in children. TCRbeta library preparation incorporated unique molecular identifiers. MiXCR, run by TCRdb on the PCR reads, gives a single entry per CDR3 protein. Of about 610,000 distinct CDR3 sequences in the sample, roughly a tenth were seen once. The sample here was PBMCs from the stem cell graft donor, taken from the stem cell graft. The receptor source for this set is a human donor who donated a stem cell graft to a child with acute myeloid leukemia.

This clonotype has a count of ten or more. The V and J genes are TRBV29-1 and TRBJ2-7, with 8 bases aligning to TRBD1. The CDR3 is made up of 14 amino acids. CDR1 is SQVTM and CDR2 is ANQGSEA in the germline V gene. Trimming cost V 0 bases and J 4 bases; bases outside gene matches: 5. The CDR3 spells CSVEEADREYEQYF. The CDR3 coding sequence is TGCAGCGTTGAAGAAGCGGACAGGGAGTACGAGCAGTACTTC.

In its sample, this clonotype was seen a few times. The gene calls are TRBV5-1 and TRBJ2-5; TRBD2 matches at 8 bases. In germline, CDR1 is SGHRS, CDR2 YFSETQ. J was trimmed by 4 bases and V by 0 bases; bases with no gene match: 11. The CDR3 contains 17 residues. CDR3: CASSLVSGRGRGETQYF. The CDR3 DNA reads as TGCGCCAGCAGCTTGGTGAGCGGGAGAGGGAGAGGAGAGACCCAGTACTTC.

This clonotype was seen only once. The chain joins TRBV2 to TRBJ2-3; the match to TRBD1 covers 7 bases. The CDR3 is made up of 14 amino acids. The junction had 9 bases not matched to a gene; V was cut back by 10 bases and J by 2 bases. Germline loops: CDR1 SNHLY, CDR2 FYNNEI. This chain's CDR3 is CAKSDRTHTDTQYF. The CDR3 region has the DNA TGTGCCAAGTCGGACAGGACTCACACAGATACGCAGTATTTT.

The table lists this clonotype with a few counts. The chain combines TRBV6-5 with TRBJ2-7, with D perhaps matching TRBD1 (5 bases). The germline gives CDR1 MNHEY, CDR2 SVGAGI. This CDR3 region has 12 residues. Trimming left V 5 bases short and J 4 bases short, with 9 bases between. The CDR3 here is CASSTGQYEQYF. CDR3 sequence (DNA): TGTGCCAGCAGTACCGGACAATACGAGCAGTACTTC.